The clone carrying this T cell receptor (beta chain) was observed a few times. The antigen is unknown. The sample's treatment: oral pan-JAK inhibitor, 5-10 mg twice daily. The sorting of PBMCs gave CD4+ and CD8+ T cells. The junction had 7 bases not matched to a gene; V was cut back by 6 bases and J by 0 bases. From germline, CDR1 is SQVTM and CDR2 ANQGSEA. The CDR3 is 14 amino acids. This sample was taken from a study of CD8+ T cells in alopecia areata. Background on the study: Affected scalp percentage gauged treated patients' severity. Study observations and caveats: Tofacitinib significantly brought down scalp clonality and expanded CD8+ clones among top 100.

Reverse transcription of extracted RNA yielded cDNA, which provided the sequencing template. Clones were sequenced by immunoSEQ multiplex PCR, and TCRdb holds only the in-frame ones, with some missing. The sample includes about 210,000 clones, more than 60% of them seen just once. The specimen was CD4+ T cells sorted from blood, collected at week 44, from a patient treated with tofacitinib. V is TRBV29-1 and J is TRBJ2-5, with TRBD1 identical over 7 bases. This TCR was recovered from a human donor with alopecia areata. The CDR3 sequence is CSVVLQGNQETQYF. In DNA, the CDR3 is TGCAGCGTCGTACTACAGGGGAACCAAGAGACCCAGTACTTC.